What follows are 25 T cell receptor beta chains derived from one specimen sequenced in a study of CD8+ T cells in alopecia areata. Extraction of RNA preceded its reverse transcription into cDNA, which served as the sequencing template. Sequencing used immunoSEQ multiplex PCR; TCRdb keeps in-frame clones, though not all of them. The data show more than 200,000 clones, under 70% seen once. Treatment specified: oral pan-JAK inhibitor, 5-10 mg twice daily. Sample: CD4+ T cells sorted from blood, taken at approximately week 44, from a patient treated with tofacitinib. The receptor set was obtained from a human donor with alopecia areata.

The chain couples TRBV6-5 to TRBJ2-7, with a weak D call TRBD1 (6 bases). V dropped 7 bases and J dropped 1 base, with 11 bases sitting between them. The germline gives CDR1 MNHEY, CDR2 SVGAGI. The CDR3 is 13 amino acids. As DNA, the CDR3 is TGTGCCAGCACCAGGGGCACTTCCTACGAGCAGTACTTC. Its translation is CASTRGTSYEQYF.

V usage is TRBV4-3 and J usage is TRBJ2-2, with D possibly matching TRBD1 (5 bases). Germline-derived CDR1 and CDR2 are LGHNA and YSLEER. The CDR3 sequence is 15 residues long. Trimming removed 0 bases from V and 5 bases from J, with 10 bases in between. CDR3 in DNA: TGCGCCAGCAGCCAAGATCCAGGGATAACCGGGGAGCTGTTTTTT. This encodes CASSQDPGITGELFF.

The CDR3 DNA reads TGCGCCAGCAGCGGGCCTAGCGGAGGGAGAAACAATGAGCAGTTCTTC. This encodes CASSGPSGGRNNEQFF. V and J are TRBV4-1 and TRBJ2-1; 7 positions agree with TRBD2. Losses at the gene ends were 5 bases for V and 5 bases for J; bases not matched to a gene: 12. The CDR3 runs 16 residues. CDR1 is MGHRA, CDR2 YSYEKL, per germline.

The V and J genes are TRBV5-1 and TRBJ2-7, with 9 positions matching TRBD1. Germline V gene data show CDR1 as SGHRS and CDR2 as YFSETQ. The CDR3 loop spans 15 amino acids. V dropped 2 bases and J dropped 5; count of bases not matched to a gene: 8. CDR3 protein: CASSLGYRGLDEQYF. The CDR3 DNA sequence: TGCGCCAGCAGCTTAGGGTACAGGGGGCTCGACGAGCAGTACTTC.

The gene calls are TRBV9 and TRBJ1-5, with D hard to call. Germline V lookup: CDR1 SGDLS, CDR2 YYNGEE. V was clipped by 2 bases and J by 6 bases, with 9 bases between them. The CDR3 has 13 residues. CDR3 sequence reads: CASSVGPSQPQHF. CDR3 in DNA: TGTGCCAGCAGCGTTGGGCCCAGTCAGCCCCAGCATTTT.

The rearrangement links TRBV2 to TRBJ1-1; no definite D call. Germline CDR1 SNHLY, CDR2 FYNNEI. The CDR3 covers 14 residues. Trimming pared 0 bases from V and 4 bases from J, leaving 9 bases between. The CDR3 loop reads CASSEALPGTEAFF. CDR3 nucleotide sequence: TGTGCCAGCAGTGAAGCGCTACCGGGCACTGAAGCTTTCTTT.

This chain links TRBV30 with TRBJ2-1; 11 bases are a match to TRBD2. Germline loops: CDR1 GTSNPN, CDR2 SVGIG (reference sequence). This CDR3 has 15 amino acids. V shed 2 bases, J shed 4 bases, and the junction held 4 bases outside the gene matches. The CDR3 region is CAWSHSGGGYNEQFF. In nucleotides, the CDR3 is TGTGCCTGGAGTCATAGCGGGGGGGGATACAATGAGCAGTTCTTC.

V is TRBV30 and J is TRBJ1-6; D not resolved. CDR3 length: 15 residues. Looked up from germline, CDR1 is GTSNPN and CDR2 is SVGIG (reference sequence). Between the trimmed V and J ends, which lost 0 bases and 9 bases, there was a span of 15 bases. The CDR3 region has the DNA TGTGCCTGGAGTGTAATCCTAACCGCGGGTTCACCCCTCCACTTT. Amino acid sequence: CAWSVILTAGSPLHF.

V is TRBV7-3 and J is TRBJ1-1, with TRBD1 matching 8 bases. Trimming removed 2 bases from V and 7 bases from J; junction bases left unmatched: 6. The germline gives CDR1 SGHTA, CDR2 FQGTGA. This CDR3 region has 14 residues. CDR3 region: CASSLGQGGGEAFF. The CDR3 nucleotides read TGTGCCAGCAGCTTAGGACAGGGCGGCGGTGAAGCTTTCTTT.

V gene TRBV7-3 combines with J gene TRBJ2-2; tentative D call: TRBD2 (5 bases). The CDR3 consists of 13 residues. CDR1 is SGHTA and CDR2 is FQGTGA in the germline V gene. Trimming stripped 6 bases from V and 7 bases from J, with 12 bases between. CDR3 sequence: CASSLARGGELFF. CDR3 in DNA: TGTGCCAGCAGTCTGGCTCGGGGCGGGGAGCTGTTTTTT.

The CDR3: CASSLVGGGVTDTQYF. For the CDR3, the DNA is TGTGCCAGCAGCTTGGTGGGCGGGGGAGTCACAGATACGCAGTATTTT. The chain uses TRBV5-6 and TRBJ2-3; 7 positions match TRBD2. The CDR3 has 16 residues. The V segment lost 0 bases and the J segment 2 bases; nucleotides outside the gene matches: 6. CDR1 and CDR2 from the germline V gene are SGHDT and YYEEEE.

The chain joins TRBV7-2 to TRBJ2-7, with D possibly TRBD2 on 5 matching bases. Between the trimmed V and J ends, which lost 2 bases and 2 bases, there was a span of 10 bases. The CDR3 contains 14 residues. The germline CDR1 and CDR2 sequences are SGHTA and FQGNSA. The CDR3 DNA reads TGTGCCAGCAGCTTACTGAGCGGTACCTACGAGCAGTACTTC. Its translation is CASSLLSGTYEQYF.

The chain carries TRBV19 and TRBJ1-2; D not resolved. The V gene's germline CDR1 is LNHDA and CDR2 SQIVND (reference sequence). The CDR3 runs to 13 residues. V lost 0 bases, J lost 8 bases, and 10 bases lay in between. CDR3 DNA: TGTGCCAGTAGTATAGAGCGGGGTGGCGGCTACACCTTC. It yields the protein CASSIERGGGYTF.

The chain has TRBV2 and TRBJ2-1; D not certain. Germline lookup yields CDR1 SNHLY and CDR2 FYNNEI. This CDR3 is built from 10 residues. The germline V and J ends were trimmed by 3 bases and 11 bases, with 5 bases remaining between them. The CDR3 DNA reads TGTGCCAGCAGTGAGAGTAAGCAGTTCTTC. This codes for CASSESKQFF.

The chain combines TRBV7-2 with TRBJ2-4, with D perhaps matching TRBD1 (6 bases). Germline lookup yields CDR1 SGHTA and CDR2 FQGNSA. The CDR3 is 15 residues long. With 5 bases removed from V and 3 bases from J, the gap between germline ends came to 14 bases. The CDR3 reads CASSPWDKGKNIQYF. The DNA for the CDR3 is TGTGCCAGCAGCCCCTGGGACAAGGGCAAAAACATTCAGTACTTC.

The V gene is TRBV5-1, the J gene TRBJ2-6; D not resolved. From germline, CDR1 is SGHRS and CDR2 YFSETQ. The CDR3 has 17 residues. V shed 0 bases and J shed 0 bases, with 10 bases lying between them. CDR3 sequence: CASSLVSINSGANVLTF. CDR3 bases: TGCGCCAGCAGCTTGGTCTCTATCAACTCTGGGGCCAACGTCCTGACTTTC. Full variable domain (missing parts from reference TRBV5-1 and TRBJ2-6): KAGVTQTPRYLIKTRGQQVTLSCSPISGHRSVSWYQQTPGQGLQFLFEYFSETQRNKGNFPGRFSGRQFSNSRSEMNVSTLELGDSALYLCASSLVSINSGANVLTFGAGSRLTVL.

The rearrangement joins TRBV2 to TRBJ1-5; TRBD1 aligns across 9 bases. The CDR3 is 15 amino acids. Germline V gives CDR1 SNHLY, CDR2 FYNNEI. Trimming removed 7 bases from V and 5 bases from J; junction bases left unmatched: 9. The CDR3 loop reads CASKVGTGRDQPQHF. DNA of the CDR3: TGTGCCAGCAAAGTCGGGACAGGGAGGGATCAGCCCCAGCATTTT.

This clone was counted a few times. The chain couples TRBV11-3 to TRBJ2-4, with D maybe TRBD1 (5 bases). Trimming removed 5 bases from V and 0 bases from J, with 14 bases in between. Germline lookup yields CDR1 SGHNT and CDR2 YENEEA. CDR3 length: 16 amino acids. The CDR3 region is CASSPAQVLAKNIQYF. The CDR3, as DNA: TGTGCCAGCAGCCCAGCACAGGTTTTAGCCAAAAACATTCAGTACTTC. The whole variable domain, remainder taken from reference TRBV11-3 and TRBJ2-4, is EAGVVQSPRYKIIEKKQPVAFWCNPISGHNTLYWYLQNLGQGPELLIRYENEEAVDDSQLPKDRFSAERLKGVDSTLKIQPAELGDSAVYLCASSPAQVLAKNIQYFGAGTRLSVL.

The CDR3 loop reads CATTGTANTEAFF. DNA of the CDR3: TGTGCCACAACCGGGACAGCGAACACTGAAGCTTTCTTT. The chain couples TRBV10-3 to TRBJ1-1; 7 nucleotides line up with TRBD1. The J segment lost 1 base and the V segment lost 10 bases, leaving 6 bases of the junction unmatched. The CDR3 is 13 residues long. The V gene's germline CDR1 is ENHRY and CDR2 SYGVKD.

This clone was recorded a few times. The chain uses TRBV21-1 and TRBJ2-6. TRBV21-1 is reported as a pseudogene. The CDR3 loop spans 15 amino acids. The CDR3 nucleotides read TGTGCCAGCAGCAAACGGGCCTCTGGGGCCAACGTCCTGACTTTC. Translation gives CASSKRASGANVLTF.

In the case of this clone: The same CDR3 is also encoded by other DNA sequences in this sample. The V gene is TRBV9, the J gene TRBJ1-6; 7 bases map to TRBD1. CDR1 and CDR2 (germline): SGDLS, YYNGEE. CDR3 size: 14 residues. Unmatched junction bases numbered 2, after V lost 0 bases and J lost 8 bases. The CDR3 sequence: CASSVAGGDSPLHF. CDR3 nucleotides: TGTGCCAGCAGCGTAGCAGGGGGGGATTCACCCCTCCACTTT.

This rearrangement joins TRBV29-1 to TRBJ1-2; D gene uncertain. CDR1 is SQVTM and CDR2 is ANQGSEA in the germline V gene. V was cut by 7 bases and J by 0 bases, with 15 bases left in between. The CDR3 has 14 residues. Written as DNA, the CDR3 is TGCAGCGCATCCCCTAGAGATTCTAACTATGGCTACACCTTC. This codes for CSASPRDSNYGYTF.

Points on this clone: This sample includes further DNA sequences coding for the same CDR3. The CDR3 reads CASSLGRETQYF. DNA for the CDR3: TGTGCCAGCAGTCTAGGTCGTGAGACCCAGTACTTC. The chain couples TRBV7-2 to TRBJ2-5, with D unresolved. Trimming stripped 6 bases from V and 5 bases from J, with 10 bases between. There are 12 residues in the CDR3. The germline CDR1 and CDR2 sequences are SGHTA and FQGNSA. Together with reference TRBV7-2 and TRBJ2-5, the CDR3 gives the full variable domain: GAGVSQSPSNKVTEKGKDVELRCDPISGHTALYWYRQSLGQGLEFLIYFQGNSAPDKSGLPSDRFSAERTGGSVSTLTIQRTQQEDSAVYLCASSLGRETQYFGPGTRLLVL.

The rearrangement uses TRBV5-1 and TRBJ2-1; 7 bases align to TRBD1. The CDR3 length is 14 residues. The junction had 5 bases not matched to a gene; V was cut back by 8 bases and J by 0 bases. In germline, CDR1 is SGHRS, CDR2 YFSETQ. This CDR3 is CASQDRDSYNEQFF. The CDR3 DNA is TGCGCCAGTCAAGACAGGGACTCCTACAATGAGCAGTTCTTC.

This chain uses TRBV29-1 with TRBJ2-3; D unclear. CDR3 length: 13 residues. Deletions cut 5 bases from V and 0 bases from J, with 9 bases between. Germline-derived CDR1 and CDR2 are SQVTM and ANQGSEA. This chain's CDR3 is CSVRRHSTDTQYF. The CDR3, as DNA: TGCAGCGTTAGGAGACATAGCACAGATACGCAGTATTTT.